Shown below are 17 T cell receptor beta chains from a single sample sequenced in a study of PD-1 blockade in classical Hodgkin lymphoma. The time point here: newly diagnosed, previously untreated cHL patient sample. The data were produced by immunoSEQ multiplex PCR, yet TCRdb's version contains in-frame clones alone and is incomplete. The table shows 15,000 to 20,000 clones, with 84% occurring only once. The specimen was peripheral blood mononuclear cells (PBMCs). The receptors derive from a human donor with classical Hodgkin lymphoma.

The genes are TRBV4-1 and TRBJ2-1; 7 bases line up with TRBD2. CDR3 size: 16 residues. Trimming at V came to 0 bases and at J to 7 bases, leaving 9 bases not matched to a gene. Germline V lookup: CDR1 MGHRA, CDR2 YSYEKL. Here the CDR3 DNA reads TGCGCCAGCAGCCAAGATGGGGGGGGAGTCTTGAATGAGCAGTTCTTC. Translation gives CASSQDGGGVLNEQFF.

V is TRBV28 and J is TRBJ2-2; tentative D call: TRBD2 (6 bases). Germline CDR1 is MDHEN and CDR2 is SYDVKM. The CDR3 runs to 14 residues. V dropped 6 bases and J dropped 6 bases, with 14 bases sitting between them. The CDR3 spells CASSQPWRAGELFF. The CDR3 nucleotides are TGTGCCAGCAGCCAGCCGTGGAGGGCCGGGGAGCTGTTTTTT.

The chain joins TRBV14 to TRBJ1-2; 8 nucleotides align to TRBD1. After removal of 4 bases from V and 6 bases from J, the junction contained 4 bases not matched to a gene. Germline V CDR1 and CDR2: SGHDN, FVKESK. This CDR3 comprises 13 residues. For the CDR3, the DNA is TGTGCCAGCAGCCCTTGGACAGGGAATGGCTACACCTTC. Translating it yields CASSPWTGNGYTF.

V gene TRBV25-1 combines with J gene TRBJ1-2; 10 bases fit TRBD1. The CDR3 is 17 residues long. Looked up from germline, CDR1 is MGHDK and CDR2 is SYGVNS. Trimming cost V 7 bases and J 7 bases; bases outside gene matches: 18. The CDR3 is CASKTSLADRGLSGYTF. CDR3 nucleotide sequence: TGTGCCAGCAAAACCTCTCTCGCTGACAGGGGGCTCTCTGGCTACACCTTC.

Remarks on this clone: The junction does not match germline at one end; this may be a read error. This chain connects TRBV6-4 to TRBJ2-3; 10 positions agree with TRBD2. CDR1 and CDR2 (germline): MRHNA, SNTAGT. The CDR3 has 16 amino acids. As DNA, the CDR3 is TGTGCCAGCAGTAACTCTAGCGGGAGAGAGACAGATACGCAGTATTTT. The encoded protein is CASSNSSGRETDTQYF.

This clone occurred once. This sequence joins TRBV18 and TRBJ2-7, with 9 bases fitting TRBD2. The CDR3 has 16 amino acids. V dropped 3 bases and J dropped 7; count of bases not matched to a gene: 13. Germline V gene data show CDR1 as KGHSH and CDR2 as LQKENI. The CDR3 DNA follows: TGTGCCAGCTCACCCACCCGGGGAGCGGGAGGTAGAGAGCAGTACTTC. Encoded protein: CASSPTRGAGGREQYF.

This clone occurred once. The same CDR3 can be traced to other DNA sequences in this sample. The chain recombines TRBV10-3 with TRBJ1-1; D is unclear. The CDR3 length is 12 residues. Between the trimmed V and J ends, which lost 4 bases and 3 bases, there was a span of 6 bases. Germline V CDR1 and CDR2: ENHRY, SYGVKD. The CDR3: CAISGRDTEAFF. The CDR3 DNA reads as TGTGCCATCAGTGGTAGGGACACTGAAGCTTTCTTT.

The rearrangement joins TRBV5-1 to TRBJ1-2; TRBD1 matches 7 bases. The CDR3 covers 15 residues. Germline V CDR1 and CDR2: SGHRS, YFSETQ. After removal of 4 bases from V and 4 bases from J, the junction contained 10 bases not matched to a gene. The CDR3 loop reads CASSPRQGLGYGYTF. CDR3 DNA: TGCGCCAGCAGCCCCCGACAGGGACTTGGCTATGGCTACACCTTC. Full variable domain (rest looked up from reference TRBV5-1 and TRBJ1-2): KAGVTQTPRYLIKTRGQQVTLSCSPISGHRSVSWYQQTPGQGLQFLFEYFSETQRNKGNFPGRFSGRQFSNSRSEMNVSTLELGDSALYLCASSPRQGLGYGYTFGSGTRLTVV.

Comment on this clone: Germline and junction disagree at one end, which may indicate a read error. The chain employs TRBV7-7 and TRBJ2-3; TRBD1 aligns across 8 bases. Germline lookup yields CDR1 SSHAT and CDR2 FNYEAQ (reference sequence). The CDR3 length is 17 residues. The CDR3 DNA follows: TGTGCTAGCAGCTTAGGTGCAGGGGGCTCAGGCACAGATACGCAGTATTTT. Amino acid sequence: CASSLGAGGSGTDTQYF.

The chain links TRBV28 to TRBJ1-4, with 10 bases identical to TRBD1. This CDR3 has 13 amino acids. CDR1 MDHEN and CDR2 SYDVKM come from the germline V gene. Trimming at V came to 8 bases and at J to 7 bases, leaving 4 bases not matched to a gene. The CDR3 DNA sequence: TGTGCCAGCCTAGGGACAGGGGTTGAAAAACTGTTTTTT. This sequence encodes CASLGTGVEKLFF.

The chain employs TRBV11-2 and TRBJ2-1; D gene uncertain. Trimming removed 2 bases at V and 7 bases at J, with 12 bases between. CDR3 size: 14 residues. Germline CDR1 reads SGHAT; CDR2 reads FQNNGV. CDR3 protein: CASSLMRIKNEQFF. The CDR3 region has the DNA TGTGCCAGCAGCTTAATGCGGATTAAGAATGAGCAGTTCTTC.

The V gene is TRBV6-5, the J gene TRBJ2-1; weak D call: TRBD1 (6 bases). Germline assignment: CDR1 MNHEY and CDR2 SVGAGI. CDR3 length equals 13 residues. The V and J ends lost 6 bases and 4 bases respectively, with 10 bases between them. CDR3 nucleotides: TGTGCCAGCAGACGGACAGAATACAATGAGCAGTTCTTC. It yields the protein CASRRTEYNEQFF.

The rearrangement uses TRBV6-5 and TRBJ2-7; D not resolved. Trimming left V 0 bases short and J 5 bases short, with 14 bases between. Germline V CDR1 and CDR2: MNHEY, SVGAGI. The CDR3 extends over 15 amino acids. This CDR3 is CASSYSESTPHEQYF. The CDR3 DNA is TGTGCCAGCAGTTACTCGGAAAGTACCCCTCACGAGCAGTACTTC.

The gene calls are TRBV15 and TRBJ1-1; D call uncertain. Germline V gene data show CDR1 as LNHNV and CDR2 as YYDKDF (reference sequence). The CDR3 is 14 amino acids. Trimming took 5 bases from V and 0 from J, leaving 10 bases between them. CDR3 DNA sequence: TGTGCCACCAGCCCTCGGCGGGTGAACACTGAAGCTTTCTTT. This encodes CATSPRRVNTEAFF.

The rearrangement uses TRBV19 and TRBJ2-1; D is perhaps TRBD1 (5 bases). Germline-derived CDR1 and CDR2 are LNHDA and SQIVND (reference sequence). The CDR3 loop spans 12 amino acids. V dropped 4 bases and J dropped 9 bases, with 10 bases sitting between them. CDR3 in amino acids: CASSRQSSEQFF. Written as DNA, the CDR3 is TGTGCCAGTAGTAGACAGAGTTCTGAGCAGTTCTTC.

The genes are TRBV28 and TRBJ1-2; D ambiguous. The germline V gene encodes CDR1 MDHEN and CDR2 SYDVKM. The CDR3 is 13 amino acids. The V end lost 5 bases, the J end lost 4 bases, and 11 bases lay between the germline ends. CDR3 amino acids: CASSEEGTYGYTF. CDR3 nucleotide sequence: TGTGCCAGCAGTGAAGAGGGAACCTATGGCTACACCTTC.

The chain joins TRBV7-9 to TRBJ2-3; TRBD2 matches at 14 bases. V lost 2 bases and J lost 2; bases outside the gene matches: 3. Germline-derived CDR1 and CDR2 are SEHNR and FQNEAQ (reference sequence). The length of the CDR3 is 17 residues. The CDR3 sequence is CASSLKGLAGVTDTQYF. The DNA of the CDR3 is TGTGCCAGCAGCTTAAAGGGACTAGCGGGAGTCACAGATACGCAGTATTTT.